A single T cell receptor (beta chain) is shown here with its context. This clone was counted between two and nine times. Its antigen remains undetermined. Base qualities are not provided; no much larger clone lies one nucleotide away. The time point label, as the study defines it: week 35, safety follow-up. A 20-mer mutant IDH1 peptide at 300 micrograms in Montanide made up each vaccine dose, which was injected subcutaneously together with topical imiquimod. Eight vaccinations were administered to patients in weeks 1, 3, 5, 7, 11, 15, 19 and 23, corresponding to visits V03 through V10. The donors had newly diagnosed IDH1-mutant astrocytomas of WHO grade 3 or 4 that showed loss of nuclear ATRX. The samples were drawn from NOA16, a multicentre, single-arm, open-label phase I trial in Germany that tested a mutant IDH1 peptide vaccine in humans for the first time. The DNeasy Blood and Tissue Kit was used to extract genomic DNA from EDTA blood for TCRB sequencing.

These data come from a study of a mutant IDH1 vaccine in newly diagnosed glioma (dated by TCRdb to the early 2020s). In terms of the full investigation: In the chemotherapy-containing groups, vaccination started alongside temozolomide cycles, whereas in patients who had radiotherapy alone it started 4-6 weeks after radiotherapy. The 32 treated patients were about 60% male and roughly 38% female, with a mean age of approximately 38 years. Prior to enrollment, standard therapy consisting of radiotherapy alone, temozolomide alone, or radiochemotherapy with temozolomide had been administered to patients, with the combination being received by most patients. The week-35 safety follow-up was designated visit V12, and the week-47 end of study was designated visit V13. Six visits were used for peripheral blood collection: V03 (baseline), V05, V07, V10, V12 and V13. For exploratory analyses, about 25 treated patients had longitudinal TCRB deep sequencing done wherever samples were available.

Here is what the overall study found, with its caveats: According to the authors, sample limitations meant that analyses of patient blood samples could not be reproduced. No apparent relationship was observed between pseudoprogression and alterations in the top peripheral T cell clonotypes detected by TCRB sequencing. Immune responses induced by the vaccine were seen in approximately 93% of patients across multiple MHC alleles. Availability determined which PBMC samples were chosen for TCRB deep sequencing.

To prepare the library, the immunoSEQ multiplex PCR assay was applied. Rearranged TCR beta chain sequences were amplified using the hsTCRB Kit according to the manufacturer's protocol. An Illumina MiSeq was used to sequence the TCRB libraries. As for the original processing: Demultiplexing, trimming and gene mapping were performed with the kit vendor's proprietary platform. TCRdb's version of the immuneACCESS table is confined to in-frame rearrangements and falls short of the full clone set. An unresolved V gene accounts for under half of the shortfall where checked; the remainder is of unknown origin. The V and J calls and the clone size are those of that table, but D and trimming were determined from the DNA. This sample lists approximately 41,000 clones; around 89% were detected once. The ten largest clones capture approximately 1.6% of the sample. V loses 2 bases, J loses 2 bases, and the germline ends lie 7 bases apart. The germline V gene (reference sequence) supplies CDR1 LNHNV and CDR2 YYDKDF. The CDR3 holds 14 amino acids from the cysteine to the phenylalanine. The entry retains the CDR3 DNA only, 42 bases that are in frame from base 1.

The clonotype originates from a middle-aged man with glioma. The source was PBMCs, collected from a glioma patient whose treatment included an IDH1 peptide vaccine. Here the chain combines TRBV15 and TRBJ2-1; TRBD2 could be the D gene, as 5 bases match. The CDR3 protein: CATSRRETYNEQFF. The DNA sequence is as follows: TGTGCCACCAGCAGAAGGGAGACCTACAATGAGCAGTTCTTC.